This TCR beta chain emerged from a study of blood T cells in healthy people across ages. Study-level background: About one barcoded beta molecule per two T cells was captured by template switching.

Caucasian individuals from Russia who were healthy and aged about 6 to 95 acted as donors. A J-beta primer mix and a sample-barcoded 5' primer were used in a second PCR of about 7 to 12 cycles. TCRdb re-called the 5' RACE reads with MiXCR, one entry per CDR3 protein. The sample yields 750,000 or so distinct CDR3 sequences, approximately 25% seen once. Germline CDR1 and CDR2: SGHKS and YYEKEE (reference sequence). The V end was cut by 4 bases, the J end by 0 bases, with 10 bases between. The CDR3 has 14 residues. The sample was also linked to a second study, of T cells of mothers and their children. That publication notes: The entire RNA extract went into cDNA synthesis at approximately 1.6 ug per 15 ul. Amplification in the second PCR used the M1S primer, which added sample barcodes and 2-4 random nucleotides.

The V call is TRBV5-5, the J call TRBJ2-5; D gene ambiguous. Sequenced: blood. The TCR comes from a boy younger than 18 in good health. The CDR3 sequence: CASSTTVYQETQYF. The CDR3, as DNA: TGTGCCAGCAGCACGACCGTCTACCAAGAGACCCAGTACTTC.